The source of this T cell receptor beta chain is a study of response to subunit inactivated influenza vaccine. Trimming removed 3 bases from V and 4 bases from J, with 12 bases in between. This CDR3 contains 13 residues. In germline, CDR1 is DFQATT, CDR2 SNEGSKA (reference sequence). TCRdb reanalysed the RT-PCR reads using MiXCR and keeps one entry per CDR3 protein. The data contain more than 450,000 distinct CDR3 sequences, about 11% of them seen just once; the ten biggest clones take up 11%. This clonotype was detected ten times or more. This sample was shared with a second study, whose subject was T cells expressing NK-cell markers. That work states: UMIs accompanied the 5'RACE template switching by which TCR beta cDNA was made. Researchers report these clonotypes also headed the CD3+CD56-NKG2C+ fraction in four donors.

The chain joins TRBV20-1 to TRBJ1-1; D ambiguous. This sequence was found in a man between 45 and 60 years old who received an inactivated influenza vaccine. The sample was PBMCs from blood, taken on the day of vaccination. CDR3 bases: TGCAGTGCTAGCGGGGAACGGGTCACTGAAGCTTTCTTT. Translated, it gives CSASGERVTEAFF.